The 16 T cell receptor beta chains below all came from one sample that was sequenced in a study of spatial heterogeneity in lung cancer. Regarding the study as a whole: Intratumoral expanded alpha and beta TCR counts were found to track tumor mutation counts.

Time point of the sample: sample taken at primary tumor resection. TCRdb re-called the 5' RACE reads through MiXCR, storing one row per CDR3 protein. The sample holds about 7,000 distinct CDR3 sequences, 13% to 15% seen once. These receptors are not linked to any known antigen. Here the sequenced sample was lung tumor tissue, taken at surgery. The receptors were sampled from a female donor with early-stage non-small cell lung cancer.

This clonotype was seen ten or more times. J is TRBJ1-5 and V is TRBV7-9; D call uncertain. CDR3 size: 14 residues. The germline gives CDR1 SEHNR, CDR2 FQNEAQ (reference sequence). V lost 6 bases, J lost 0 bases, and 9 bases lay in between. The CDR3 is CASSLGYSNQPQHF. The CDR3 DNA reads TGTGCCAGCAGTCTAGGGTATAGCAATCAGCCCCAGCATTTT.

This clonotype has ten or more counts. The chain couples TRBV6-6 to TRBJ1-3; TRBD1 agrees at 7 bases. The V and J ends lost 4 bases and 0 bases, in that order; junction bases with no gene match: 3. The CDR3 totals 15 residues. Germline-derived CDR1 and CDR2 are MNHNY and SVGAGI (reference sequence). The CDR3 is CASSSRDSSGNTIYF. In DNA form, the CDR3 reads TGTGCCAGCAGTTCCCGGGACAGCTCTGGAAACACCATATATTTT.

This clonotype showed up many times. This chain connects TRBV20-1 to TRBJ2-5; 7 bases map to TRBD1. This CDR3 has 15 amino acids. From germline, CDR1 is DFQATT and CDR2 SNEGSKA (reference sequence). Trimming at V came to 6 bases and at J to 5 bases, leaving 15 bases not matched to a gene. The CDR3 sequence is CSAKRGGRISETQYF. CDR3 coding DNA: TGCAGTGCCAAACGAGGGGGCAGAATATCGGAGACCCAGTACTTC.

At least ten counts were recorded for this clonotype. The V and J genes are TRBV7-8 and TRBJ2-7, with a weak D call TRBD2 (5 bases). Trimming left V 5 bases short and J 0 bases short, with 14 bases between. CDR1 is SGHVS, CDR2 FQNEAQ, per germline. The CDR3 contains 15 residues. The DNA for the CDR3 is TGTGCCAGCAGCCCGCGGGTCTTAACCTCCTACGAGCAGTACTTC. Amino acids: CASSPRVLTSYEQYF.

This clonotype ranks as medium-sized. The rearrangement links TRBV12-3 or TRBV12-4 to TRBJ1-5, with 7 positions matching TRBD1. The junction had 3 bases not matched to a gene; V was cut back by 6 bases and J by 7 bases. The CDR3 spans 12 residues. For the CDR3, the DNA is TGTGCCAGCAGAGGGACAGCACAGCCCCAGCATTTT. Protein: CASRGTAQPQHF.

By sample share, this clonotype is medium-sized. The chain is built from TRBV7-9 and TRBJ1-4, with D possibly being TRBD1 (6 bases). This CDR3 is 14 amino acids long. Germline CDR1 SEHNR, CDR2 FQNEAQ (reference sequence). V was clipped by 5 bases and J by 7 bases, with 14 bases between them. The CDR3: CASSQGRGLEKLFF. The CDR3 nucleotides are TGTGCCAGCAGCCAGGGGAGGGGTCTTGAAAAACTGTTTTTT.

There are many counts of this clonotype. This rearrangement joins TRBV2 to TRBJ1-5; D ambiguous. Per germline, CDR1 SNHLY and CDR2 FYNNEI. Trimming shortened V by 8 bases and J by 3 bases, and 8 bases separated the two germline ends. This CDR3 region has 12 residues. CDR3 sequence: CASQGSNQPQHF. In DNA form, the CDR3 reads TGTGCCAGCCAAGGTTCCAATCAGCCCCAGCATTTT.

By sample share, this clonotype is medium-sized (0.01 to 0.1%). The V call is TRBV6-2 or TRBV6-3, the J call TRBJ2-7; D is undetermined. This CDR3 is 15 amino acids long. Germline V gene sequence: CDR1 MNHEY, CDR2 SVGEGT. V dropped 2 bases and J dropped 0 bases, with 11 bases sitting between them. CDR3 DNA: TGTGCCAGCAGTTACAGGGCCAGAAGCTCCTACGAGCAGTACTTC. Translation: CASSYRARSSYEQYF.

The V gene is TRBV6-6, the J gene TRBJ2-1; 13 nucleotides line up with TRBD2. V was pared by 7 bases and J by 10 bases, with 1 base of the junction left unmatched. In germline, CDR1 is MNHNY, CDR2 SVGAGI (reference sequence). The CDR3 has 12 amino acids. CDR3 loop: CASKLAGGEQFF. For the CDR3, the DNA is TGTGCCAGCAAACTAGCGGGGGGGGAGCAGTTCTTC.

This clonotype was found many times. In DNA, the CDR3 is TGCGCCAGCAGCCAAGCCCCTAGCGCTAGCTCCTACGAGCAGTACTTC. Translation: CASSQAPSASSYEQYF. The V and J genes are TRBV4-1 and TRBJ2-7; possible D gene TRBD2, 6 bases. Trimming cost V 1 base and J 0 bases, with 13 bases left between them. CDR1 is MGHRA and CDR2 is YSYEKL in the germline V gene. The CDR3 spans 16 residues.

This clonotype appeared many times. V usage is TRBV10-1 and J usage is TRBJ2-3, with 7 bases identical to TRBD1. CDR1 is WNHNN, CDR2 SYGVQD, per germline (reference sequence). CDR3 size: 14 residues. V shed 9 bases, J shed 1 base, and the junction held 7 bases outside the gene matches. CDR3 region: CASSRDSRTDTQYF. In nucleotides, the CDR3 is TGCGCCAGTTCCCGGGACAGCCGCACAGATACGCAGTATTTT.

Many counts were recorded for this clonotype. This rearrangement joins TRBV20-1 to TRBJ1-5; a possible D gene is TRBD1 (6 bases). The CDR3 sequence is 21 residues long. Looked up from germline, CDR1 is DFQATT and CDR2 is SNEGSKA (reference sequence). V lost 3 bases, J lost 0 bases, and 30 bases lay in between. CDR3 sequence reads: CSASTSLVPWGAHLSNQPQHF. CDR3 DNA sequence: TGCAGTGCTAGTACTTCCTTAGTCCCGTGGGGGGCCCATCTTAGCAATCAGCCCCAGCATTTT.

This clonotype was seen more than once but under ten times. The chain has TRBV20-1 and TRBJ1-5; 7 bases match TRBD1. CDR3 length: 13 amino acids. Germline-derived CDR1 and CDR2 are DFQATT and SNEGSKA (reference sequence). The trim removed 6 bases at V and 5 bases at J, leaving 7 bases unmatched. CDR3 in amino acids: CSARTGRYQPQHF. DNA for the CDR3: TGCAGTGCACGGACAGGACGTTATCAGCCCCAGCATTTT.

The chain couples TRBV6-5 to TRBJ2-3, with TRBD1 as a possible D gene (6 bases). Germline-derived CDR1 and CDR2 are MNHEY and SVGAGI. The V end lost 6 bases, the J end lost 4 bases, and 17 bases lay between the germline ends. This CDR3 contains 15 residues. The CDR3 sequence is CASRATMTGADTQYF. The CDR3 DNA reads as TGTGCCAGCAGAGCCACGATGACAGGCGCAGATACGCAGTATTTT.

This clonotype was observed many times. The V and J genes are TRBV4-3 and TRBJ1-2, with a possible D match to TRBD1 (6 bases). Germline V CDR1 and CDR2: LGHNA, YSLEER. The V end lost 4 bases, the J end lost 5 bases, and 14 bases lay between the germline ends. This CDR3 comprises 14 residues. The CDR3 region has the DNA TGCGCCAGCAGCCGCGGAGGGGGTGGTTATGGCTACACCTTC. Translation: CASSRGGGGYGYTF.

This clonotype is classed as medium-sized (0.01 to 0.1%). The chain couples TRBV10-3 to TRBJ2-7; TRBD2 matches at 8 bases. Per the germline V gene, CDR1 is ENHRY and CDR2 is SYGVKD. V shed 2 bases and J 2 bases; nucleotides not matched to a gene: 5. The CDR3 runs to 15 residues. The CDR3 sequence is CAISESGGYTYEQYF. CDR3 DNA sequence: TGTGCCATCAGTGAGAGCGGGGGTTATACCTACGAGCAGTACTTC.